This TCR beta chain was sequenced during a study of shared clonotypes between healthy human individuals. Study overall: A donor's plate count was three for CD4 naive and three for CD4 memory; CD8 naive had two and CD8 memory one. Study-wide points: Depth was large, yet rarefaction showed that sorted-subset sequencing was incomplete. Against clonotypes common to all four donors, non-shared ones had lower generation probabilities. Only blood was sampled; tissue repertoires likely differ.

Profiling relied on immunoSEQ multiplex PCR, and the TCRdb table lists in-frame clones only, not all of them. The sample yields some 2,500,000 clones, more than 85% seen once. V gave up 4 bases and J gave up 2 bases, with 11 bases separating them. CDR1 is SQVTM, CDR2 ANQGSEA, per germline. CDR3 length: 13 residues. Comment on this clone: Its specificity is not known.

This TCR was recovered from a young man in good health. Some clones in this sample may be carry-over from other donors' samples. V and J are TRBV29-1 and TRBJ1-2; the D is unclear. The sample consisted of naive CD4+ T cells from PBMCs. Stated subset: CD45RA+ positively selected. CDR3 sequence (DNA): TGCAGCGTTGGGGTTGGAGTCAACTATGGCTACACCTTC. It encodes CSVGVGVNYGYTF.